This note documents a single T cell receptor beta chain sequence. This specimen belongs to a study of CD8+ T cells in alopecia areata. The CDR3 consists of 14 residues. Per germline, CDR1 SGHNT and CDR2 YYREEE (reference sequence). The J segment lost 4 bases and the V segment lost 8 bases, leaving 6 bases of the junction unmatched. Extracted RNA was reverse transcribed into cDNA, the sequencing template. Only in-frame clones appear in the TCRdb table, and some are missing; sequencing was by immunoSEQ multiplex PCR. The table includes about 23,000 clones, roughly 52% detected once. This TCR came from a human donor with alopecia areata. What was sequenced was NKG2D-high CD8+ T cells sorted from blood. The gene calls are TRBV5-4 and TRBJ2-3; the match to TRBD2 covers 11 bases. This CDR3 reads CASSGLAGADTQYF. The CDR3 coding sequence is TGTGCCAGTTCTGGACTAGCGGGCGCAGATACGCAGTATTTT.